This T cell receptor (beta chain) was documented in a study of T cell responses to AZD1222 COVID-19 vaccine (dated by TCRdb to 2020 to 2023). Concerning the study at large: AZD1222 recipients whose second dose came at about 4 weeks and those whose second dose came at about 12 weeks were combined into one group, since spike-specific TCR depth and breadth did not differ between the two schedules. TCR sequencing covered fewer than 250 trial participants: about 210 given two doses of AZD1222 and about 26 given two doses of MenACWY control vaccine. Trial participants were enrolled by age into subgroups of 18-55, 56-69 and 70-plus years, and roughly 160, 29 and 62 TCR-sequenced participants, respectively, were included in these subgroups.

Looking up the germline V gene yields CDR1 MNHEY and CDR2 SVGEGT. The CDR3, from cysteine to phenylalanine, totals 16 residues. Just CDR3 DNA is preserved here, 48 bases in frame from base 1. V trim: 5 bases; J trim: 1 base; unmatched bases: 7. General study outcomes and caveats: Reportedly, close to half of the unique spike-specific TCRs recognized epitopes lying outside the regions that are mutated in the B.1.351 and B.1.1.7 variants. Participants were mostly white British and included more females than males, and it was suggested by the authors that clonal diversity may have been underestimated. Because no day 14 peak-response samples were available, repertoires were characterized only after the peak T cell response. The vaccine-associated CD4 TCRs covered the entire spike protein, and the dominant responses fell in regions 160-218 and 743-854. Conclusions about previously exposed vaccinees are limited, since just five or six AZD1222 recipients were seropositive for SARS-CoV-2 at baseline. In the small 56-69-year group, the increase in depth fell short of significance, most likely because of low power. Spike-specific TCR breadth and depth rose significantly after two AZD1222 doses compared with day 0 and with MenACWY recipients.

The CDR3 regions of human TCRbeta chains were analyzed by immunosequencing. In the authors' own workflow: TCRs in the repertoires were compared against a reference library of SARS-CoV-2-specific TCRs that had been generated with the MIRA antigen-specificity platform. Breadth was defined as the fraction of unique TCRs that were SARS-CoV-2-associated. Depth was defined as the fraction of total T cells that were SARS-CoV-2-associated. Using the MIRA data, each spike-specific TCR was assigned both to the spike region to which the TCR was reactive and to a CD4 or CD8 class. Log10-transformed breadth and depth values were compared by one-way ANOVA with Sidak's multiple comparisons tests. TCRdb retrieved this table from immuneACCESS and kept in-frame rearrangements only. Not all clones are present; in checked studies, unresolved V genes account for under half, and no reason is known for the remainder. For V, J and clone size, that table is used; D and trimming come from the DNA. The sample includes approximately 79,000 clones, with 70% to 90% observed a single time. The leading ten clones occupy about 7.5% of the sample.

The time point label, as the study defines it: baseline before first vaccination. Samples from vaccinated people were obtained from the UK trials COV001 and COV002, which included a single-blind randomized controlled phase 2/3 trial of AZD1222 (ChAdOx1 nCoV-19) in healthy adults. Trial participant PBMC samples were collected at day 0 and day 28 after the second dose for TCRbeta chain sequencing. Comment on this clone: This receptor's antigen is unknown. Base qualities are not provided; no much larger clone lies one nucleotide away.

This TCR derives from an adult in good health. The sample was peripheral blood, taken on day 0 of AZD1222 vaccination. The sequence joins TRBV6-2 or TRBV6-3 to TRBJ2-7, and 11 bases in between align with TRBD2. CDR3 region: CASSKTGTSGSYEQYF. The nucleotide sequence reads TGTGCCAGCAGTAAAACCGGGACTAGCGGTTCCTACGAGCAGTACTTC.